This entry is about one TCR beta chain. Its antigen is unknown. CDR3 size: 18 residues. V was pared by 2 bases and J by 0 bases, with 15 bases between. The germline gives CDR1 SGDLS, CDR2 YYNGEE. The data stem from a study of response to subunit inactivated influenza vaccine. Each CDR3 protein gets one entry after TCRdb re-called the RT-PCR reads with MiXCR. The sample shows approximately 530,000 distinct CDR3 sequences, 13% of them seen only once. Findings and caveats of the study: Few new T cells, the authors suggested, are recruited by each seasonal influenza vaccination.

The source material was PBMCs from blood, sampled about 40 days after vaccination. This TCR was recovered from a man aged 50-60 years who received an inactivated influenza vaccine. V and J are TRBV9 and TRBJ1-6, with unresolved D. The CDR3 here is CASSVESSRSSYNSPLHF. CDR3 sequence (DNA): TGTGCCAGCAGCGTGGAAAGTAGCAGGAGCTCCTATAATTCACCCCTCCACTTT. Looking up the rest from reference TRBV9 and TRBJ1-6 gives the full variable domain: DSGVTQTPKHLITATGQRVTLRCSPRSGDLSVYWYQQSLDQGLQFLIQYYNGEERAKGNILERFSAQQFPDLHSELNLSSLELGDSALYFCASSVESSRSSYNSPLHFGNGTRLTVT.